The present entry profiles one TCR beta chain with its context. The target antigen is unknown. The CDR3 contains 14 residues. V was trimmed by 5 bases and J by 6 bases, leaving 17 bases between them. In germline, CDR1 is LNHNV, CDR2 YYDKDF (reference sequence). This sample was taken from a study of cytomegalovirus exposure and HLA in healthy donors. Assay used: immunoSEQ multiplex PCR; TCRdb lists only in-frame clones, some missing. The profile shows some 340,000 clones, 75% to 90% of them singletons. Findings of the study overall: CMV antigen specificity was confirmed in vitro for a few CMV-associated chains. The study labeled 170 or so TCR beta chains cytomegalovirus-associated. Per published reports, the classifier diagnosed cytomegalovirus status with high specificity and sensitivity.

Sequencing was performed on PBMCs. The receptor comes from a woman under 40 in good health and CMV-seropositive. The rearrangement uses TRBV15 and TRBJ2-7; D is tentatively TRBD1 or TRBD2 (6 bases each). The CDR3 coding sequence is TGTGCCACCAGCCGCCCGTCACAGGGAGGCGAGCAGTACTTC. It translates to CATSRPSQGGEQYF.